The next 12 T cell receptor beta chains were all read from a single sample in a study of human T cells and chemical hapten exposure. TCRdb reprocessed the RACE reads with MiXCR, giving one entry per CDR3 protein. The sample includes tens of thousands of distinct CDR3 sequences, around a tenth of them seen just once. Time point defined: pre-sensitization, week 0. Regarding treatment: therapeutic diphenylcyclopropenone sensitization with weekly scalp DPC. The sequencing used whole blood, collected in connection with sensitization to the hapten diphenylcyclopropenone (DPC). The receptor set was obtained from a woman aged 40 to 55 with alopecia areata. Some clones in this sample may be carry-over from other donors' samples.

This clonotype came up many times. V usage is TRBV7-9 and J usage is TRBJ2-1; no reliable D call. Trimming left V 1 base short and J 2 bases short, with 9 bases between. From germline, CDR1 is SEHNR and CDR2 FQNEAQ (reference sequence). The CDR3 has 15 amino acids. The CDR3 protein is CASSLDNSPYNEQFF. DNA for the CDR3: TGTGCCAGCAGCTTAGATAACAGCCCCTACAATGAGCAGTTCTTC.

This clonotype was observed many times. The chain combines TRBV2 with TRBJ2-2; D perhaps matches TRBD1 (6 bases). CDR1 is SNHLY and CDR2 is FYNNEI in the germline V gene. The CDR3 has 15 amino acids. Trimming shortened V by 2 bases and J by 6 bases, and 13 bases separated the two germline ends. For the CDR3, the DNA is TGTGCCAGCAGTGAAAACAGGGTCAAGGCCGGGGAGCTGTTTTTT. Residues: CASSENRVKAGELFF.

This clonotype has ten or more counts. This sequence joins TRBV7-6 and TRBJ2-2; D is undetermined. V was shortened by 4 bases and J by 1 base, with 7 bases between the two germline ends. The CDR3 consists of 14 residues. The germline V gene encodes CDR1 SGHVS and CDR2 FNYEAQ. CDR3 residues: CASSSDQNTGELFF. The DNA for the CDR3 is TGTGCCAGCAGCTCGGACCAGAACACCGGGGAGCTGTTTTTT.

This clonotype was observed at least ten times. This sequence joins TRBV3-1 and TRBJ1-1, with D unresolved. Germline loops: CDR1 LGHDT, CDR2 YNNKEL (reference sequence). The CDR3 runs to 14 residues. Trimming cost V 4 bases and J 1 base, with 10 bases left between them. The CDR3 spells CASSPVYGNTEAFF. The CDR3 DNA reads TGTGCCAGCAGCCCCGTTTACGGGAACACTGAAGCTTTCTTT.

The V and J genes are TRBV28 and TRBJ2-7; D ambiguous. Germline V gene lookup returns CDR1 MDHEN and CDR2 SYDVKM. The CDR3 is made up of 13 amino acids. The V end was cut by 1 base, the J end by 3 bases, with 7 bases between. Here the CDR3 reads CASSLSPYYEQYF. CDR3 bases: TGTGCCAGCAGTTTATCACCCTACTACGAGCAGTACTTC.

This clonotype was seen repeatedly, ten times or more. V gene TRBV14 combines with J gene TRBJ2-7; D unresolved. The CDR3 spans 14 residues. Germline CDR1 reads SGHDN; CDR2 reads FVKESK. V was shortened by 5 bases and J by 1 base, with 12 bases between the two germline ends. CDR3 nucleotide sequence: TGTGCCAGCAGCGCGAACATCCTATCCTACGAGCAGTACTTC. Protein sequence: CASSANILSYEQYF. Based on the CDR3 plus reference TRBV14 and TRBJ2-7, the full variable domain is EAGVTQFPSHSVIEKGQTVTLRCDPISGHDNLYWYRRVMGKEIKFLLHFVKESKQDESGMPNNRFLAERTGGTYSTLKVQPAELEDSGVYFCASSANILSYEQYFGPGTRLTVT.

The chain links TRBV28 to TRBJ2-7, with TRBD1 matching over 9 bases. Per germline, CDR1 MDHEN and CDR2 SYDVKM. Trimming took 4 bases from V and 5 from J; bases not matched to a gene: 9. CDR3 length: 15 amino acids. The CDR3 sequence is CASSSPGTGSDEQYF. CDR3 coding DNA: TGTGCCAGCAGTTCACCTGGGACAGGGTCGGACGAGCAGTACTTC.

This clonotype appeared many times. The chain carries TRBV12-3 or TRBV12-4 and TRBJ1-1; tentative D call: TRBD1 (6 bases). Between the trimmed V and J ends, which lost 5 bases and 5 bases, there was a span of 24 bases. This CDR3 spans 17 amino acids. CDR3 sequence: CASSPYWDTRSLTEAFF. In DNA, the CDR3 is TGTGCCAGCAGTCCCTACTGGGACACTCGGTCGCTGACTGAAGCTTTCTTT.

This clonotype was picked up a small number of times. This rearrangement joins TRBV3-1 to TRBJ2-2; the match to TRBD1 covers 8 bases. The CDR3 extends over 16 amino acids. The junction had 8 bases not matched to a gene; V was cut back by 4 bases and J by 4 bases. Germline V CDR1 and CDR2: LGHDT, YNNKEL (reference sequence). This chain's CDR3 is CASSLRTGSSTGELFF. In DNA, the CDR3 is TGTGCCAGCAGCCTAAGGACAGGGTCCAGCACCGGGGAGCTGTTTTTT.

This clonotype was seen ten or more times. V usage is TRBV4-3 and J usage is TRBJ1-2; the match to TRBD1 covers 7 bases. V shed 0 bases and J 4 bases; nucleotides not matched to a gene: 2. Germline assignment: CDR1 LGHNA and CDR2 YSLEER. The CDR3 loop spans 14 amino acids. The CDR3 DNA reads as TGCGCCAGCAGCCAAGACAGGGGGGCCTATGGCTACACCTTC. It encodes CASSQDRGAYGYTF.

Many counts were recorded for this clonotype. The V call is TRBV7-9, the J call TRBJ1-2; TRBD1 matches at 10 bases. V lost 5 bases to trimming and J lost 4 bases; unmatched junction nucleotides: 4. The CDR3 covers 14 residues. Germline lookup yields CDR1 SEHNR and CDR2 FQNEAQ (reference sequence). The CDR3 DNA reads as TGTGCCAGCAGCCCGGACAGGGGGGTCTATGGCTACACCTTC. This sequence encodes CASSPDRGVYGYTF.

This clonotype was counted between two and nine times. J is TRBJ2-1 and V is TRBV5-1; no definite D call. V was pared by 0 bases and J by 3 bases, with 4 bases between. Per the germline V gene, CDR1 is SGHRS and CDR2 is YFSETQ. CDR3 length equals 13 residues. In nucleotides, the CDR3 is TGCGCCAGCAGCTTGGAGGACTACAATGAGCAGTTCTTC. Encoded protein: CASSLEDYNEQFF.